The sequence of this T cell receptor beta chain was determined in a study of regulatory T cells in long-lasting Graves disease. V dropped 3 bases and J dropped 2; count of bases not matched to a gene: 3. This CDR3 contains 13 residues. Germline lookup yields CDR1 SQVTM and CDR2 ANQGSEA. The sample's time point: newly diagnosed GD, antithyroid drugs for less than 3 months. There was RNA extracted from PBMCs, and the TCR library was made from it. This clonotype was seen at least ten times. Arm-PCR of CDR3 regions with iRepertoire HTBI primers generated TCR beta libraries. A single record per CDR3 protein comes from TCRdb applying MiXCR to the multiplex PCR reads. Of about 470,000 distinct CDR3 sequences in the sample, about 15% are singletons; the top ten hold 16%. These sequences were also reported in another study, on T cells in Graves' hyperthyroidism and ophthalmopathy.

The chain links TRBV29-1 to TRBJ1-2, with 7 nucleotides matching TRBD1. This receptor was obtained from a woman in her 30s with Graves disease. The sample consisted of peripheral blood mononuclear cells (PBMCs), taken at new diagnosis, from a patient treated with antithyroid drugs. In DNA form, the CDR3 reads TGCAGCGTTGACGTCAGGGGGAACTATGGCTACACCTTC. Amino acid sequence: CSVDVRGNYGYTF.